Shown below are 5 T cell receptor beta chains from a single sample sequenced in a study of blood T cell repertoires in COVID-19. Libraries were prepared by immunoSEQ multiplex PCR; TCRdb keeps only in-frame clonotypes and omits some of them. The sample includes approximately 150,000 clones, about 86% of them seen just once. Sequenced: PBMCs or T cells enriched from blood (not recorded which). The receptors here all came from a man aged 35 to 55 with acute COVID-19.

The rearrangement joins TRBV5-1 to TRBJ1-2, with a possible D match to TRBD1 (6 bases). The germline V gene has CDR1 SGHRS and CDR2 YFSETQ. CDR3 length equals 14 residues. V was trimmed by 4 bases and J by 0 bases, leaving 10 bases between them. CDR3 sequence reads: CASSETGTNYGYTF. In DNA, the CDR3 is TGCGCCAGCAGCGAAACAGGGACTAACTATGGCTACACCTTC.

The rearrangement joins TRBV11-1 to TRBJ1-3; TRBD1 matches at 9 bases. The CDR3 sequence is 16 residues long. With V trimmed by 4 bases and J by 4 bases, 8 bases remained unmatched. Germline-derived CDR1 and CDR2 are SGHAT and FQDESV (reference sequence). The CDR3 bases are TGTGCCAGCAGCTCCGCCGGGACAGGGTCAGGAAACACCATATATTTT. Its protein is CASSSAGTGSGNTIYF.

The chain joins TRBV27 to TRBJ2-5; D not resolved. V lost 3 bases, J lost 10 bases, and 12 bases lay in between. CDR3 size: 12 residues. Germline CDR1 MNHEY, CDR2 SMNVEV (reference sequence). The CDR3 bases are TGTGCCAGCAGTTTTTCCCCTCGAGACCAGTACTTC. The encoded protein is CASSFSPRDQYF.

The chain carries TRBV28 and TRBJ2-2; 8 positions match TRBD1. Germline CDR1 is MDHEN and CDR2 is SYDVKM. CDR3 length equals 16 residues. V lost 8 bases, J lost 4 bases, and 12 bases stayed unmatched. CDR3 in amino acids: CASFTAGGASTGELFF. The CDR3 coding sequence is TGTGCCAGCTTTACAGCAGGGGGCGCATCCACCGGGGAGCTGTTTTTT. The whole variable domain, filled in from reference TRBV28 and TRBJ2-2, reads DVKVTQSSRYLVKRTGEKVFLECVQDMDHENMFWYRQDPGLGLRLIYFSYDVKMKEKGDIPEGYSVSREKKERFSLILESASTNQTSMYLCASFTAGGASTGELFFGEGSRLTVL.

V usage is TRBV19 and J usage is TRBJ1-1; D may be TRBD1 (5 bases). This CDR3 has 15 residues. V gave up 6 bases and J gave up 1 base, with 15 bases separating them. Germline CDR1 and CDR2: LNHDA and SQIVND (reference sequence). The DNA of the CDR3 is TGTGCCAGTAGGGAGGGGATCTATACGAACACTGAAGCTTTCTTT. It specifies CASREGIYTNTEAFF.